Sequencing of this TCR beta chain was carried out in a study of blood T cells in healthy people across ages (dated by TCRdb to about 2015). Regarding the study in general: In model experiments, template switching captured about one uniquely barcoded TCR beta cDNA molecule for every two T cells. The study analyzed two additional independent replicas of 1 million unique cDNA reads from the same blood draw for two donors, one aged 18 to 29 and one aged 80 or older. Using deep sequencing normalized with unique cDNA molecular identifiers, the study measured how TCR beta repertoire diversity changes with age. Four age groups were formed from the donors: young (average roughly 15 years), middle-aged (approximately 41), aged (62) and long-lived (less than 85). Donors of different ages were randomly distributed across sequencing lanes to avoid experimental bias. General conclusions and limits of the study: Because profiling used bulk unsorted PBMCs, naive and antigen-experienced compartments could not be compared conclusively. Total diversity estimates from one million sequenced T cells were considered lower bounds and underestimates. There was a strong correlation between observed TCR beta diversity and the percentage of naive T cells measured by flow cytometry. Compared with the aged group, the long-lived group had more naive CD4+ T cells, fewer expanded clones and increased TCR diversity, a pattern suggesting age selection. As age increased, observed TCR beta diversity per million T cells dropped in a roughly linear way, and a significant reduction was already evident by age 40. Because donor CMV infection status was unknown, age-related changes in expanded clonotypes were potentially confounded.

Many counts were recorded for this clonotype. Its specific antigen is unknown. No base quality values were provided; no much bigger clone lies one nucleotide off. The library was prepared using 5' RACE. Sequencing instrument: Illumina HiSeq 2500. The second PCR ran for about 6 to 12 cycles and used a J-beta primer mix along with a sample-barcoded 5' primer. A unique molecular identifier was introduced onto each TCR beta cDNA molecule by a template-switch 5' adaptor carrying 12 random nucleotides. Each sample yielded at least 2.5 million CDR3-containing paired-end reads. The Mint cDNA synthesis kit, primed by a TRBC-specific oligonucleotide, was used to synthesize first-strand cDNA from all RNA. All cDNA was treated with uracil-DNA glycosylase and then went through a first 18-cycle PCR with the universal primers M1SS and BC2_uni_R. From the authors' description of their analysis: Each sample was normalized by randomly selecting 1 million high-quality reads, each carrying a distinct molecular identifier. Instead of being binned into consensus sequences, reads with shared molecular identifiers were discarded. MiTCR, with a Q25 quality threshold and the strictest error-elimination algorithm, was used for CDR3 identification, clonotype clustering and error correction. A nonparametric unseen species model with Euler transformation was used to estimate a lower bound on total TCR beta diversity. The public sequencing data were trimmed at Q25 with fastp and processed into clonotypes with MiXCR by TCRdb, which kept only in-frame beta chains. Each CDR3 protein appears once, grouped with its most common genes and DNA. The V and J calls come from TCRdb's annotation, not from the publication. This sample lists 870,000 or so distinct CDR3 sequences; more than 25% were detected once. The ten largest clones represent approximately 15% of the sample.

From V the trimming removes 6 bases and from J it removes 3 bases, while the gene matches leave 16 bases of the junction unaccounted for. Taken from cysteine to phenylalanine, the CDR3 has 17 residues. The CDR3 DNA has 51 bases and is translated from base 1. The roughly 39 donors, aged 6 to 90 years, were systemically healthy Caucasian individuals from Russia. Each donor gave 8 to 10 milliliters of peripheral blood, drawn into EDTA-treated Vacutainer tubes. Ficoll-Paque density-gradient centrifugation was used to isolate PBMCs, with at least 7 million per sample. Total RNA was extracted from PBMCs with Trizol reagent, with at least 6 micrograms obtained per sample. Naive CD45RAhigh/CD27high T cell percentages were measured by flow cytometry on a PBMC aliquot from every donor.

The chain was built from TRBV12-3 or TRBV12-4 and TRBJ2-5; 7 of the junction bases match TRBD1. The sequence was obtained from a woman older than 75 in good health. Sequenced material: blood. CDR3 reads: CASSQPVGAGGEETQYF. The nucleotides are TGTGCCAGCAGCCAACCTGTTGGGGCAGGGGGAGAAGAGACCCAGTACTTC.